This T cell receptor beta chain was found in a study of shared T cell receptors in the human thymus. V shed 4 bases and J 2 bases; nucleotides not matched to a gene: 12. Germline lookup yields CDR1 SGHNT and CDR2 YYREEE (reference sequence). The CDR3 is 16 amino acids. Assay used: immunoSEQ multiplex PCR; TCRdb lists only in-frame clones, some missing. The data contain more than 300,000 clones, roughly 94% of them singletons. V usage is TRBV5-4 and J usage is TRBJ2-7; TRBD1 matches at 7 bases. Input material: thymocytes. This clonotype was obtained from a human donor. The CDR3 region is CASSQRTGSFPYEQYF. The CDR3, as DNA: TGTGCCAGCAGCCAAAGGACAGGTAGTTTCCCCTACGAGCAGTACTTC.